These T cell receptor beta chains were read from a single sample in a study of a mutant IDH1 vaccine in newly diagnosed glioma. TCRdb's copy holds only in-frame clones and misses some; the assay was immunoSEQ multiplex PCR. The sample lists approximately 100,000 clones; around 90% were seen once. Sequencing used PBMCs, obtained from a glioma patient treated with radiotherapy, temozolomide or both. The receptors were sampled from a woman in her fifties or sixties with glioma. CDR3s include the opening cysteine and the closing phenylalanine or tryptophan. The D gene is left open where the match is weak. Clone sizes are given selectively: once, few, many, or a class where the clone is expanded.

j_call	v_call	d_call	clone_size	cdr3_nt	cdr3_aa
TRBJ2-2	TRBV28	TRBD1	NA	TGTGCCAGCAGCGACAGGGGAAACACCGGGGAGCTGTTTTTT	CASSDRGNTGELFF
TRBJ2-1	TRBV6-1	NA	NA	TGTGCCAGCAGCCCCGACGGACACAATGAGCAGTTCTTC	CASSPDGHNEQFF
TRBJ1-5	TRBV7-2	NA	NA	TGTGCCAGCAGCTTAATGGCGCCGGGGAGCAATCAGCCCCAGCATTTT	CASSLMAPGSNQPQHF
TRBJ2-7	TRBV6-5	TRBD2	NA	TGTGCCAGCAGCCGTAGCGGGAGCTCCTACGAGCAGTACTTC	CASSRSGSSYEQYF
TRBJ2-4	TRBV5-4	TRBD2	NA	TGTGCCAGCAGCTATACCTCCTGGACTAGCGGGAAAAACATTCAGTACTTC	CASSYTSWTSGKNIQYF
TRBJ2-7	TRBV5-1	TRBD1	once	TGCGCCAGCAGCGGACAGGGCGAAAACTACGAGCAGTACTTC	CASSGQGENYEQYF
TRBJ2-1	TRBV11-2	NA	once	TGTGCCAGCAGCCCAGGGAGCTACAATGAGCAGTTCTTC	CASSPGSYNEQFF
TRBJ1-6	TRBV9	NA	NA	TGTGCCAGCAGCGTATTGGATCTGAGCTCCTATAATTCACCCCTCCACTTT	CASSVLDLSSYNSPLHF
TRBJ2-1	TRBV9	NA	once	TGTGCCAGCAGCGTAGGATTCAATGAGCAGTTCTTC	CASSVGFNEQFF
TRBJ1-5	TRBV15	NA	NA	TGTGCCACCAGCAGAGCCCCCGGGAACAGCAATCAGCCCCAGCATTTT	CATSRAPGNSNQPQHF
TRBJ1-2	TRBV5-3	NA	NA	TGTGCCAGAAGCTTGGGGCAAAGGCGAACGTATGGCTACACCTTC	CARSLGQRRTYGYTF
TRBJ1-2	TRBV4-2	NA	NA	TGTGCCAGCAGCCAAGATGCGAACTTAGCAGGCTACACCTTC	CASSQDANLAGYTF
TRBJ2-7	TRBV7-9	TRBD1	NA	TGTGCCAGCAGCTCCTTGACAGGGGACGTCTACGAGCAGTACTTC	CASSSLTGDVYEQYF
TRBJ2-3	TRBV5-1	TRBD1	NA	TGCGCCAGCAGCCGGGACAGGGTCCCAGATACGCAGTATTTT	CASSRDRVPDTQYF
TRBJ2-7	TRBV2	NA	NA	TGTGCCAGCAGAACTAAGGGACTCCCTCGCTCCTACGAGCAGTACTTC	CASRTKGLPRSYEQYF
TRBJ2-7	TRBV28	TRBD1	NA	TGTGCCAGCAGTATAGCCCCAGGGACAGGGGCCTACGAGCAGTACTTC	CASSIAPGTGAYEQYF
TRBJ2-2	TRBV15	TRBD1	NA	TGTGCCACCAGCACCGGACAGGGGGCGGCGAACACCGGGGAGCTGTTTTTT	CATSTGQGAANTGELFF
TRBJ1-5	TRBV19	NA	NA	TGTGCCAGTAGTCCGCTGGAGGGGTGGAGTAGCAATCAGCCCCAGCATTTT	CASSPLEGWSSNQPQHF
TRBJ1-6	TRBV9	TRBD1	once	TGTGCCAGCAGCGCCGGACAGGGACCCGGCTCACCCCTCCACTTT	CASSAGQGPGSPLHF
TRBJ1-5	TRBV6-1	TRBD1	NA	TGTGCCAGCGACAGGGGGAGATATAGCAATCAGCCCCAGCATTTT	CASDRGRYSNQPQHF
TRBJ2-7	TRBV20-1	NA	once	TGCAGTGCCGAACGCGAGCAGTACTTC	CSAEREQYF
TRBJ2-7	TRBV9	TRBD2	NA	TGTGCCAGCAGCTGGACTAGCGGGACAGGCTACGAGCAGTACTTC	CASSWTSGTGYEQYF
TRBJ2-2	TRBV10-3	TRBD2	NA	TGTGCCATCAGTGAGTCTTCTGCGTCTAGCGGGACGAACACCGGGGAGCTGTTTTTT	CAISESSASSGTNTGELFF
TRBJ1-2	TRBV19	TRBD1	NA	TGTGCCAGTAAAACCGGGACAGGGGACGGCTACACCTTC	CASKTGTGDGYTF
TRBJ1-5	TRBV4-1	TRBD1	NA	TGCGCCAGCAGCCGGGACAGGGGGCAATTTTTAAAAGGACGGACTCAGCCCCAGCATTTT	CASSRDRGQFLKGRTQPQHF
TRBJ1-2	TRBV9	NA	NA	TGTGCCAGCAGCGTTCAGGACGGTAACTATGGCTACACCTTC	CASSVQDGNYGYTF
TRBJ2-7	TRBV5-6	TRBD2	NA	TGTGCCAGCACCACACTCTCAGCGGGAGGCTACGAGCAGTACTTC	CASTTLSAGGYEQYF
TRBJ2-7	TRBV11-2	NA	NA	TGTGCCAGCAGCTCAATCACAGGACCTATTAGGTCCTACGAGCAGTACTTC	CASSSITGPIRSYEQYF
TRBJ2-2	TRBV29-1	NA	NA	TGCAGCGTCCCAGGACAGACCGGGGAGCTGTTTTTT	CSVPGQTGELFF